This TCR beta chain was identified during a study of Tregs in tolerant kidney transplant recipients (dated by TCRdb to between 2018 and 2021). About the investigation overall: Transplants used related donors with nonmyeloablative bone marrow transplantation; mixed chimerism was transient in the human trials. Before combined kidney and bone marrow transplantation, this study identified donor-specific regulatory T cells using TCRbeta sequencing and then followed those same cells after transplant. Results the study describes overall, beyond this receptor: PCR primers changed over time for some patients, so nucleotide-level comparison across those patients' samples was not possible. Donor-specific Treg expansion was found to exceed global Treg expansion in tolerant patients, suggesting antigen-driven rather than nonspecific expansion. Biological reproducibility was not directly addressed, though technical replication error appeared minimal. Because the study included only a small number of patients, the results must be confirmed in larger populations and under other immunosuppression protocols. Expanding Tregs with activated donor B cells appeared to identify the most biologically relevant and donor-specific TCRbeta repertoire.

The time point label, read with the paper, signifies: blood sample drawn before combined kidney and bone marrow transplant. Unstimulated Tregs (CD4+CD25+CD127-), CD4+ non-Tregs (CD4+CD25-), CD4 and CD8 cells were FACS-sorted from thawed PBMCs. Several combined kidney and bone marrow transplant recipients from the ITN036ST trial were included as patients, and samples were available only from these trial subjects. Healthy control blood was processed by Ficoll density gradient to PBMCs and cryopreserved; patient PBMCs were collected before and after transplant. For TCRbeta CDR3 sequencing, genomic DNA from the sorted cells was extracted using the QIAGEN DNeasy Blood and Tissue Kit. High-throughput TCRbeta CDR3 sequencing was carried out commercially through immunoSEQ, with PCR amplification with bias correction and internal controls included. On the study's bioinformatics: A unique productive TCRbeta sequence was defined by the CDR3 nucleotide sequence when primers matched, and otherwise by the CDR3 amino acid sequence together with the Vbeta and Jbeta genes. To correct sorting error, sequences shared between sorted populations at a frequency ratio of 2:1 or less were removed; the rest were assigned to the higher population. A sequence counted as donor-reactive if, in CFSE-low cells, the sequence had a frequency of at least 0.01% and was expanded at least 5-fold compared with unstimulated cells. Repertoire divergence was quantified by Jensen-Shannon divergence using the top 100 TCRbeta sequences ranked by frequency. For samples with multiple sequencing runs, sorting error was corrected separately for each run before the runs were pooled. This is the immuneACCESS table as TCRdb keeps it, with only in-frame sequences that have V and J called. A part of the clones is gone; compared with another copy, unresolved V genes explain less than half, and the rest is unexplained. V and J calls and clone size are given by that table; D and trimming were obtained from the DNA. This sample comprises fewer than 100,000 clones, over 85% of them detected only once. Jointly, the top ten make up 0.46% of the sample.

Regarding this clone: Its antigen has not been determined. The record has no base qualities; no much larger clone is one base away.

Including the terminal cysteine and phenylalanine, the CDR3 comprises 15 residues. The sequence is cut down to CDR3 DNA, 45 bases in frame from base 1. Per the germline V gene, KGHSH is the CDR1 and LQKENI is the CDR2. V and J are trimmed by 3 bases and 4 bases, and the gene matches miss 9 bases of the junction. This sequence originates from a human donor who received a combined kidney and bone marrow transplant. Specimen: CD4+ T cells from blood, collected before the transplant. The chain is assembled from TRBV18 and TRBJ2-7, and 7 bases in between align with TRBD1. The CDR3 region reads CASSPTGISLYEQYF. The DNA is TGTGCCAGCTCACCGACAGGGATCTCTTTATACGAGCAGTACTTC.